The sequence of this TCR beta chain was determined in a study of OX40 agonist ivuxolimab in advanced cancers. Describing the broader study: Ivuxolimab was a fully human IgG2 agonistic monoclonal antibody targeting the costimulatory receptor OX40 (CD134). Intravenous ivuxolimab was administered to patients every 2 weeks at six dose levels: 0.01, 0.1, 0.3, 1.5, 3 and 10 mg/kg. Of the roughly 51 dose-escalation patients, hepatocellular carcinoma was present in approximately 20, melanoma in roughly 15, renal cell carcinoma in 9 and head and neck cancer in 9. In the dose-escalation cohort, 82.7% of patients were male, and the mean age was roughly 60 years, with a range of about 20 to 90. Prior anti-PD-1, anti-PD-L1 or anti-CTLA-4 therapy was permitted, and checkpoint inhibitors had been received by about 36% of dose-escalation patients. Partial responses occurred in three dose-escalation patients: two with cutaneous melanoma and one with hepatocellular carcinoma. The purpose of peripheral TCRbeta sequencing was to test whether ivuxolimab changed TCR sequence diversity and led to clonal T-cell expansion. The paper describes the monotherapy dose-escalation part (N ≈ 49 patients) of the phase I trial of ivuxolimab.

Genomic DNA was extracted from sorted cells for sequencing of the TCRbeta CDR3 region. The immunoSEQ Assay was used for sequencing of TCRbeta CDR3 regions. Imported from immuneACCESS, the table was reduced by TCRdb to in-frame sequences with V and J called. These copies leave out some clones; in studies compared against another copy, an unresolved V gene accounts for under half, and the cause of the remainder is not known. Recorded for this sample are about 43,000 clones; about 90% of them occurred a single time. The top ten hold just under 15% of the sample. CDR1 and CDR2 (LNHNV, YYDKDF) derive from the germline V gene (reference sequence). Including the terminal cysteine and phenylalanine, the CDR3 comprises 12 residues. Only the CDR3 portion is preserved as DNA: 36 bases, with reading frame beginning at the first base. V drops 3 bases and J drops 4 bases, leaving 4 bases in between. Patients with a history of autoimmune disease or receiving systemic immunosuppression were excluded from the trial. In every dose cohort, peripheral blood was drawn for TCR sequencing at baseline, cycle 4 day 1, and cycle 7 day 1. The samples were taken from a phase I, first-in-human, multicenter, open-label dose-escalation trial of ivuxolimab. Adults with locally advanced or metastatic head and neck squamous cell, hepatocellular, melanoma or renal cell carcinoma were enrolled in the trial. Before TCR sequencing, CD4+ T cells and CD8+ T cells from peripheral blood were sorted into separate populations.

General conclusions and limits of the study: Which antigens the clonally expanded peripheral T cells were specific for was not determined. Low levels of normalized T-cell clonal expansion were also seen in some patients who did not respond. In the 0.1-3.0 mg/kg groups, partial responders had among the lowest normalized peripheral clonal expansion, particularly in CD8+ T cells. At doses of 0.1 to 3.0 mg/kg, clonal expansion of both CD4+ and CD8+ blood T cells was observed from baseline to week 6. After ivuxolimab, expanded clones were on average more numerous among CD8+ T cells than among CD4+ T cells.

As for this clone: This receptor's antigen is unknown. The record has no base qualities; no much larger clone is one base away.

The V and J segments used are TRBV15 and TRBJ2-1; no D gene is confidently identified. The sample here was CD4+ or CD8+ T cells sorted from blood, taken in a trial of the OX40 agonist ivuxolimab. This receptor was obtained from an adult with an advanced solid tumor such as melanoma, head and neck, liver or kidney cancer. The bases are TGTGCCACCAGCAGCCAGTACAATGAGCAGTTCTTC. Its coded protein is CATSSQYNEQFF.